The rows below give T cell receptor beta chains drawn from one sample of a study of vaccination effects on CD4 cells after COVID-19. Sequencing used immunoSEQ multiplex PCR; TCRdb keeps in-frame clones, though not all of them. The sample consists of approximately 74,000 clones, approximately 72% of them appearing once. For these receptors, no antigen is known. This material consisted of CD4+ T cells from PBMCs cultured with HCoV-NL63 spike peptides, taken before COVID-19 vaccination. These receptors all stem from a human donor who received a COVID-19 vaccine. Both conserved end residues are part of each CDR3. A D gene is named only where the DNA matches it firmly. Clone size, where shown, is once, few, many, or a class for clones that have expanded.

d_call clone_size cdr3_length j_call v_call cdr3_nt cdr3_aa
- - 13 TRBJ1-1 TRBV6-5 TGTGCCAGCATCGTTTTAGGAGGGGGTGAAGCTTTCTTT CASIVLGGGEAFF
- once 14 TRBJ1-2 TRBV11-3 TGTGCCAGCAGCTCGTCCAGGGCTAACTATGGCTACACCTTC CASSSSRANYGYTF
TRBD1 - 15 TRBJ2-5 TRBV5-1 TGCGCCAGCAGCTTGGTGGCAGGGGGCGTAGAGACCCAGTACTTC CASSLVAGGVETQYF
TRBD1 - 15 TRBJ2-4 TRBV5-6 TGTGCCAGCAGCATCAAACCAGGGGGCAAAAACATTCAGTACTTC CASSIKPGGKNIQYF
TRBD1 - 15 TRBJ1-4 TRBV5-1 TGCGCCAGCAGCTTGGTAACAGGGGGGAATGAAAAACTGTTTTTT CASSLVTGGNEKLFF
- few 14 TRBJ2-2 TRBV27 TGTGCCAGCAGTCCCAGAGGGAACACCGGGGAGCTGTTTTTT CASSPRGNTGELFF
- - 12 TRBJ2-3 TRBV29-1 TGCAGCGTTACCGGAGGTACAGATACGCAGTATTTT CSVTGGTDTQYF
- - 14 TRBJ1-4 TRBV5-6 TGTGCCAGCAGCTTGATTGGAGCTAATGAAAAACTGTTTTTT CASSLIGANEKLFF
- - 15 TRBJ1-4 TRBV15 TGTGCCACCAGCAGAGTTCCCGATGGTAATGAAAAACTGTTTTTT CATSRVPDGNEKLFF
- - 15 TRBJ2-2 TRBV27 TGTGCCAGCAGTCAAAGACAGACGAACACCGGGGAGCTGTTTTTT CASSQRQTNTGELFF
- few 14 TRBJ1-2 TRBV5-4 TGTGCCAGCAGACGACAGGACACACCCTATGGCTACACCTTC CASRRQDTPYGYTF
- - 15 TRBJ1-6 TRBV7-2 TGTGCCAGCAGCTTTTACAGCTCCTATAATTCACCCCTCCACTTT CASSFYSSYNSPLHF
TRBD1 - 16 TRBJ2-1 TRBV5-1 TGCGCCAGCAGCTTCCAGGGGGGACAGGGCTACAATGAGCAGTTCTTC CASSFQGGQGYNEQFF
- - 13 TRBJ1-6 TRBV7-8 TGTGCCAGCAGCTTAGAGTGGGGCTCACCCCTCCACTTT CASSLEWGSPLHF
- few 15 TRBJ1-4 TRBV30 TGTGCCTGGAGCGCAGGGGCGGGAACTAATGAAAAACTGTTTTTT CAWSAGAGTNEKLFF
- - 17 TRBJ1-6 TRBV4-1 TGCGCCAGCAGCCGATCCCTCGGGGAAAGTGGAAATTCACCCCTCCACTTT CASSRSLGESGNSPLHF
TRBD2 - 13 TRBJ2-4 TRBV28 TGTGCCACCGCGGGGGGGGTGGAAAACATTCAGTACTTC CATAGGVENIQYF
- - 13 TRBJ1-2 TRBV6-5 TGTGCCAGCAGCCCCGTTTTAGGCTATGGCTACACCTTC CASSPVLGYGYTF
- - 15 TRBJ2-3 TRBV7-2 TGTGCCAGCAGATACTCAGCGGACGTCACAGATACGCAGTATTTT CASRYSADVTDTQYF
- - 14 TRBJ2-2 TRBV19 TGTGCCAGTAGTATGTCAGTTGCGACCGGGGAGCTGTTTTTT CASSMSVATGELFF
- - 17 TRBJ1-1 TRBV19 TGTGCCAGTAGTTATGATGGACATACAGGAAAGGGCACTGAAGCTTTCTTT CASSYDGHTGKGTEAFF
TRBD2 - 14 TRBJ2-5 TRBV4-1 TGCGCCAGCAGCCACGGGACTAGCGAAGAGACCCAGTACTTC CASSHGTSEETQYF
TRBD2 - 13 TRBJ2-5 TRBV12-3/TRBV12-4 TGTGCCAGCAGTTTGGCGGGAGGAGAGACCCAGTACTTC CASSLAGGETQYF
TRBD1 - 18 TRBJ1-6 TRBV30 TGTGCCTGGAGTGTTCGACAGGGCGGGAGCTCCTATAATTCACCCCTCCACTTT CAWSVRQGGSSYNSPLHF
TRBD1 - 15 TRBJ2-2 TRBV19 TGTGCCAGTAGTATCGGGACAGGGGCTGCCGGGGAGCTGTTTTTT CASSIGTGAAGELFF
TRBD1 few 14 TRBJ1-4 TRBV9 TGTGCCAGCAGCGCCGGGACAGGGAATGAAAAACTGTTTTTT CASSAGTGNEKLFF
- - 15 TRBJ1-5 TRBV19 TGTGCCAGTAGTATAGGGCAGGGGCCGGCTCAGCCCCAGCATTTT CASSIGQGPAQPQHF
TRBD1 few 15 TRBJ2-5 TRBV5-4 TGTGCCAGCAATACCCGAGACAGGGGATTCGAGACCCAGTACTTC CASNTRDRGFETQYF
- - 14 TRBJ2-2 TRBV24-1 TGTGCCACCACGGGGGCGCGGGGGACCGGGGAGCTGTTTTTT CATTGARGTGELFF
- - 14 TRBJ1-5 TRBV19 TGTGCCAGTAGTGGATCTACTAGCAATCAGCCCCAGCATTTT CASSGSTSNQPQHF
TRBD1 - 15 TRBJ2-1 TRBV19 TGTGCCAGTAGCCTGGACAGGAGCTCCTACAATGAGCAGTTCTTC CASSLDRSSYNEQFF
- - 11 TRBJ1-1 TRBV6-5 TGTGCCAGCAGGACTCTAGCTGAAGCTTTCTTT CASRTLAEAFF
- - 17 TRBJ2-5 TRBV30 TGTGCCTGGAGCGTGGCCCGGCAGGGCTTTAGCCAAGAGACCCAGTACTTC CAWSVARQGFSQETQYF
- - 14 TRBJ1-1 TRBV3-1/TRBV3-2 TGTGCCAGCAGCCAATCAGGGGTGGGCACTGAAGCTTTCTTT CASSQSGVGTEAFF
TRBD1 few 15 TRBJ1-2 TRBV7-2 TGTGCCAGCAGCCCCCAGACAGGGGAGAACTATGGCTACACCTTC CASSPQTGENYGYTF
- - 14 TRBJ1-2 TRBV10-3 TGTGCCATCAGTAGGGACTTTTCAAACTATGGCTACACCTTC CAISRDFSNYGYTF